This T cell receptor beta chain was sequenced for a study of early T cells in non-severe SARS-CoV-2 infection. Background on the study: Sequenced material consisted of bulk RNA (from unsorted whole blood), and chains were unpaired. Study results and limitations: VDJdb matches were skewed toward anti-spike CD8 T cell responses.

At least ten counts were recorded for this clonotype. Its antigen is not identified. V was trimmed by 0 bases and J by 0 bases, leaving 16 bases between them. The CDR3 extends over 17 amino acids. The germline V gene has CDR1 DFQATT and CDR2 SNEGSKA (reference sequence). The protocol attached unique molecular identifiers to individual cDNA molecules. TCRdb fed the 5' RACE reads into MiXCR, producing one record per CDR3 protein. The sample lists roughly 49,000 distinct CDR3 sequences; roughly 4% were seen once. The clonotype originates from an adult who was a healthcare worker with PCR-confirmed SARS-CoV-2 infection or an uninfected control (not recorded which). The rearrangement joins TRBV20-1 to TRBJ2-3; D might be TRBD1 (5 bases). The sample consisted of whole blood. In DNA form, the CDR3 reads TGCAGTGCTAGAGATTTCAGGGCAGTCGCTAGCACAGATACGCAGTATTTT. The encoded protein is CSARDFRAVASTDTQYF.